The 26 T cell receptor beta chains presented below share a single source sample, sequenced in a study of blood T cell repertoires in COVID-19. TCRdb keeps only in-frame clones here, not all; method: immunoSEQ multiplex PCR. The data show about 430,000 clones, with around nine tenths seen just once and 1.4% held by the top ten. The sequenced sample was PBMCs or T cells enriched from blood (not recorded which). These receptors came from a woman between 18 and 30 years old who had been exposed to COVID-19.

This clone appeared a single time. The V gene is TRBV3-1 (or the pseudogene TRBV3-2), the J gene TRBJ2-2; D not resolved. Trimming removed 1 base from V and 5 bases from J, with 8 bases in between. This CDR3 spans 14 amino acids. CDR1 is LGHDT, CDR2 YNNKEL, per germline (reference sequence). CDR3 nucleotide sequence: TGTGCCAGCAGCCAAGTGTCAGCGACCGGGGAGCTGTTTTTT. Protein product: CASSQVSATGELFF.

The chain has TRBV5-4 and TRBJ2-2, with a tentative D call TRBD2 (5 bases). Trimming took off 4 bases at V and 7 bases at J, with 14 bases between the two ends. The CDR3 extends over 14 amino acids. Germline V lookup: CDR1 SGHNT, CDR2 YYREEE (reference sequence). The CDR3 reads CASSVLLVGGELFF. In DNA form, the CDR3 reads TGTGCCAGCAGCGTTCTACTAGTCGGCGGGGAGCTGTTTTTT.

V gene TRBV11-2 combines with J gene TRBJ2-3; D remains unclear. V was pared by 1 base and J by 0 bases, with 11 bases between. This CDR3 has 16 residues. Germline values: CDR1 SGHAT, CDR2 FQNNGV. The chain's CDR3 is CASSLGARPSTDTQYF. For the CDR3, the DNA is TGTGCCAGCAGCTTAGGGGCGCGACCTAGCACAGATACGCAGTATTTT. The full variable domain, with the rest looked up from reference TRBV11-2 and TRBJ2-3, is EAGVAQSPRYKIIEKRQSVAFWCNPISGHATLYWYQQILGQGPKLLIQFQNNGVVDDSQLPKDRFSAERLKGVDSTLKIQPAKLEDSAVYLCASSLGARPSTDTQYFGPGTRLTVL.

The chain joins TRBV7-2 to TRBJ1-5; D ambiguous. The CDR3 spans 15 residues. Trimming stripped 5 bases from V and 0 bases from J, with 11 bases between. CDR1 SGHTA and CDR2 FQGNSA come from the germline V gene. CDR3 coding DNA: TGTGCCAGCAGCCCAGAGGTAGCTAGCAATCAGCCCCAGCATTTT. This gives the protein CASSPEVASNQPQHF. Drawing the rest from reference TRBV7-2 and TRBJ1-5, the complete variable domain is GAGVSQSPSNKVTEKGKDVELRCDPISGHTALYWYRQSLGQGLEFLIYFQGNSAPDKSGLPSDRFSAERTGGSVSTLTIQRTQQEDSAVYLCASSPEVASNQPQHFGDGTRLSIL.

This clone was seen only a few times. V is TRBV29-1 and J is TRBJ1-1; 9 bases fit TRBD1. Germline loops: CDR1 SQVTM, CDR2 ANQGSEA. J was trimmed by 0 bases and V by 5 bases; bases with no gene match: 7. The CDR3 has 15 amino acids. As DNA, the CDR3 is TGCAGCGTTCTGGGACAGGGCCTATTGAACACTGAAGCTTTCTTT. It yields the protein CSVLGQGLLNTEAFF.

The V and J genes are TRBV5-1 and TRBJ2-7; D might be TRBD2 (6 bases). Germline CDR1 SGHRS, CDR2 YFSETQ. Trimming cost V 4 bases and J 5 bases, with 10 bases left between them. This CDR3 has 12 amino acids. CDR3 DNA sequence: TGCGCCAGCAGCCGGGGGTTCCACGAGCAGTACTTC. Amino acids: CASSRGFHEQYF.

Here the CDR3 reads CASITNLRDSKIGAGANVLTF. Here the CDR3 DNA reads TGCGCCAGCATTACTAACCTCCGGGACTCAAAGATAGGCGCTGGGGCCAACGTCCTGACTTTC. The chain combines TRBV5-1 with TRBJ2-6, with D possibly TRBD2 on 6 matching bases. Germline V lookup: CDR1 SGHRS, CDR2 YFSETQ. The CDR3 length is 21 residues. V gave up 6 bases and J gave up 2 bases, with 30 bases separating them.

This rearrangement joins TRBV18 to TRBJ1-2, with TRBD1 identical over 10 bases. V was pared by 1 base and J by 8 bases, with 13 bases of the junction left unmatched. The CDR3 extends over 17 amino acids. Germline assignment: CDR1 KGHSH and CDR2 LQKENI. The CDR3 is CASSPQGGTGELAGYTF. CDR3 sequence (DNA): TGTGCCAGCTCACCACAAGGTGGGACAGGGGAATTGGCGGGCTACACCTTC.

This clone was detected a few times. The chain uses TRBV4-1 and TRBJ2-2; a weak D match, TRBD1 (6 bases). Germline values: CDR1 MGHRA, CDR2 YSYEKL. V was pared by 0 bases and J by 6 bases, with 11 bases between. This CDR3 is built from 15 residues. Here the CDR3 DNA reads TGCGCCAGCAGCCAAGAAAACAGGGAATCCGGGGAGCTGTTTTTT. Protein product: CASSQENRESGELFF.

The chain employs TRBV7-6 and TRBJ1-5, with 9 positions matching TRBD1. Germline V gene sequence: CDR1 SGHVS, CDR2 FNYEAQ. Germline trimming cut 3 bases from V and 5 bases from J; bases unmatched to any gene: 5. There are 15 residues in the CDR3. The CDR3 spells CASSFGTGLDQPQHF. DNA of the CDR3: TGTGCCAGCAGCTTTGGGACAGGGTTAGATCAGCCCCAGCATTTT.

The chain joins TRBV6-2 or TRBV6-3 to TRBJ2-5; 7 positions agree with TRBD2. CDR3 length: 16 amino acids. V shed 4 bases, J shed 2 bases, and the junction held 10 bases outside the gene matches. CDR1 MNHEY and CDR2 SVGEGT come from the germline V gene. CDR3 sequence: CASSSVAGEVQETQYF. The CDR3 DNA reads as TGTGCCAGCAGTTCCGTCGCGGGAGAGGTTCAAGAGACCCAGTACTTC.

The genes are TRBV7-2 and TRBJ1-1; possible D gene TRBD1, 6 bases. Trimming shortened V by 3 bases and J by 2 bases, and 13 bases separated the two germline ends. This CDR3 is built from 15 residues. Germline CDR1 SGHTA, CDR2 FQGNSA. The CDR3 DNA reads as TGTGCCAGCAGCTTGGGCGGGGGCAGAAACACTGAAGCTTTCTTT. The encoded protein is CASSLGGGRNTEAFF.

V is TRBV6-5 and J is TRBJ1-2; possible D gene TRBD1, 5 bases. V shed 6 bases and J shed 8 bases, with 16 bases lying between them. Germline-derived CDR1 and CDR2 are MNHEY and SVGAGI. This CDR3 has 13 amino acids. In DNA, the CDR3 is TGTGCCAGCAGATCAGGGTTCTACGAGGGCTACACCTTC. Amino acid sequence: CASRSGFYEGYTF.

The rearrangement joins TRBV6-6 to TRBJ2-1; 10 bases line up with TRBD2. Germline trimming cut 7 bases from V and 3 bases from J; bases unmatched to any gene: 6. Germline V gene lookup returns CDR1 MNHNY and CDR2 SVGAGI (reference sequence). This CDR3 is built from 15 residues. The CDR3 protein is CASTPSGRGYNEQFF. The CDR3 nucleotides read TGTGCCAGCACCCCGAGCGGGAGGGGCTACAATGAGCAGTTCTTC.

The chain is built from TRBV9 and TRBJ2-1; 9 nucleotides match TRBD2. V shed 4 bases, J shed 4 bases, and the junction held 12 bases outside the gene matches. This CDR3 comprises 17 residues. CDR1 is SGDLS and CDR2 is YYNGEE in the germline V gene. The CDR3 reads CASSNNPASGEYNEQFF. The CDR3 DNA sequence: TGTGCCAGCAGCAACAACCCCGCTAGCGGGGAGTACAATGAGCAGTTCTTC.

V gene TRBV7-6 combines with J gene TRBJ2-5; D might be TRBD1 (6 bases). The CDR3 sequence is 18 residues long. Trimming left V 4 bases short and J 2 bases short, with 23 bases between. Germline CDR1 and CDR2: SGHVS and FNYEAQ. The CDR3, as DNA: TGTGCCAGCAGCTCCCTCGGGTGGGAACCGAGGGGGCAAGAGACCCAGTACTTC. The encoded protein is CASSSLGWEPRGQETQYF.

This clone is a singleton in its sample. The V and J genes are TRBV18 and TRBJ1-5; TRBD1 matches at 9 bases. V was clipped by 6 bases and J by 6 bases; unmatched bases: 12. CDR1 is KGHSH and CDR2 is LQKENI in the germline V gene. The CDR3 runs to 16 residues. The CDR3: CASSTRTGEFPQPQHF. CDR3 coding DNA: TGTGCCAGCTCGACTAGGACAGGGGAATTCCCTCAGCCCCAGCATTTT. Drawing the rest from reference TRBV18 and TRBJ1-5, the complete variable domain is NAGVMQNPRHLVRRRGQEARLRCSPMKGHSHVYWYRQLPEEGLKFMVYLQKENIIDESGMPKERFSAEFPKEGPSILRIQQVVRGDSAAYFCASSTRTGEFPQPQHFGDGTRLSIL.

This clone was observed a few times. V usage is TRBV5-1 and J usage is TRBJ1-4; 9 bases fit TRBD1. Per germline, CDR1 SGHRS and CDR2 YFSETQ. V lost 4 bases to trimming and J lost 2 bases; unmatched junction nucleotides: 9. CDR3 length: 17 amino acids. The CDR3 here is CASSPKQGAETNEKLFF. The CDR3 nucleotides read TGCGCCAGCAGCCCGAAACAGGGGGCTGAGACTAATGAAAAACTGTTTTTT.

The chain recombines TRBV27 with TRBJ2-3; TRBD1 aligns across 7 bases. This CDR3 has 13 amino acids. The junction had 2 bases not matched to a gene; V was cut back by 6 bases and J by 2 bases. The germline gives CDR1 MNHEY, CDR2 SMNVEV (reference sequence). CDR3 sequence (DNA): TGTGCCAGCAGGGGACAGAACACAGATACGCAGTATTTT. Translating gives CASRGQNTDTQYF.

The chain is built from TRBV5-1 and TRBJ2-3; 7 bases agree with TRBD1. With V trimmed by 4 bases and J by 0 bases, 11 bases remained unmatched. Germline V gene lookup returns CDR1 SGHRS and CDR2 YFSETQ. CDR3 length: 17 residues. The DNA for the CDR3 is TGCGCCAGCAGCCCGGGGACAGCCGTATCTAGCACAGATACGCAGTATTTT. Protein: CASSPGTAVSSTDTQYF.

CDR3 loop: CASSLIGQLLSRYGYTF. The CDR3, as DNA: TGTGCCAGCAGTTTAATCGGACAGCTACTCTCCCGTTATGGCTACACCTTC. The rearrangement joins TRBV28 to TRBJ1-2; D perhaps matches TRBD1 (6 bases). V was trimmed by 2 bases and J by 5 bases, leaving 21 bases between them. Germline V gives CDR1 MDHEN, CDR2 SYDVKM. The CDR3 contains 17 residues.

This clone was found a few times. This chain connects TRBV28 to TRBJ1-2; the match to TRBD1 covers 10 bases. Germline V gene data show CDR1 as MDHEN and CDR2 as SYDVKM. This CDR3 has 11 residues. V shed 5 bases, J shed 10 bases, and the junction held 1 base outside the gene matches. CDR3 sequence reads: CASSRQGAYTF. The CDR3 region has the DNA TGTGCCAGCAGTCGACAGGGGGCCTACACCTTC.

This clone is a singleton in its sample. The chain couples TRBV20-1 to TRBJ1-2; no reliable D call. Germline V CDR1 and CDR2: DFQATT, SNEGSKA (reference sequence). Trimming pared 6 bases from V and 7 bases from J, leaving 9 bases between. The CDR3 sequence is 10 residues long. CDR3 sequence (DNA): TGCAGTGCGGGCGCGAGTGGCTACACCTTC. It codes for CSAGASGYTF.

This clone was recorded once. The chain links TRBV14 to TRBJ2-7; 10 nucleotides agree with TRBD1. After removal of 4 bases from V and 4 bases from J, the junction contained 4 bases not matched to a gene. This CDR3 spans 14 amino acids. The germline V gene encodes CDR1 SGHDN and CDR2 FVKESK. Here the CDR3 reads CASSRRQGAYEQYF. CDR3 sequence (DNA): TGTGCCAGCAGCCGACGACAGGGGGCTTACGAGCAGTACTTC. Filled out from reference TRBV14 and TRBJ2-7, the complete variable domain reads EAGVTQFPSHSVIEKGQTVTLRCDPISGHDNLYWYRRVMGKEIKFLLHFVKESKQDESGMPNNRFLAERTGGTYSTLKVQPAELEDSGVYFCASSRRQGAYEQYFGPGTRLTVT.

About this clone: In the same sample, other DNA sequences code for this CDR3. The rearrangement uses TRBV30 and TRBJ1-5; tentatively, D is TRBD1 (5 bases). Trimming stripped 1 base from V and 6 bases from J, with 7 bases between. The CDR3 is 12 amino acids. Per the germline V gene, CDR1 is GTSNPN and CDR2 is SVGIG (reference sequence). DNA of the CDR3: TGTGCCTGGAGTGGGGGGGGTCAGCCCCAGCATTTT. Amino acid sequence: CAWSGGGQPQHF.

CDR3 region: CASSELAGLDTGELFF. The CDR3 DNA sequence: TGTGCCAGCAGCGAACTAGCGGGTCTCGACACCGGGGAGCTGTTTTTT. The V gene is TRBV7-9, the J gene TRBJ2-2; the match to TRBD2 covers 9 bases. From germline, CDR1 is SEHNR and CDR2 FQNEAQ (reference sequence). V shed 5 bases, J shed 3 bases, and the junction held 7 bases outside the gene matches. The CDR3 is made up of 16 amino acids.